Listed below are T cell receptor beta chains from one sample, sequenced in a study of blood T cells in healthy people across ages. MiXCR, run by TCRdb on the 5' RACE reads, gives a single entry per CDR3 protein. This sample yields around 1,900,000 distinct CDR3 sequences, of which 30% to 40% are seen a single time; under 30% belongs to the top ten. Sequences were obtained from blood. These receptors all stem from a human donor in good health. The CDR3 runs from the conserved cysteine through the conserved F or W. A D gene is named only where the DNA matches it firmly. A clone size is listed for some rows: how often the clone was seen (once, few, many), or a class if it is expanded.

TRBJ1-2	NA	NA	TRBV6-5	CASTKAGESANYGYTF	TGTGCCAGCACCAAAGCCGGGGAGTCCGCTAACTATGGCTACACCTTC
TRBJ1-1	TRBD1	NA	TRBV29-1	CSVEQGVARTEAFF	TGCAGCGTTGAACAGGGGGTAGCGAGGACTGAAGCTTTCTTT
TRBJ2-5	TRBD2	once	TRBV20-1	CSARQLAGGLGTQYF	TGCAGTGCTAGGCAACTAGCGGGGGGGCTTGGGACCCAGTACTTC
TRBJ2-3	NA	few	TRBV11-3	CASSSRLSLEGADTQYF	TGTGCCAGCAGCTCCCGACTAAGCCTCGAGGGCGCAGATACGCAGTATTTT
TRBJ2-7	TRBD1	few	TRBV11-2	CASSLGTGDREQYF	TGTGCCAGCAGCTTGGGGACAGGGGATAGGGAGCAGTACTTC
TRBJ2-7	TRBD1	few	TRBV20-1	CSARSGTGGMATYEQYF	TGCAGTGCTAGATCCGGGACAGGGGGCATGGCAACCTACGAGCAGTACTTC
TRBJ2-7	TRBD1	NA	TRBV10-3	CATRQGLYEQYF	TGTGCCACTAGACAGGGCCTCTACGAGCAGTACTTC
TRBJ2-1	TRBD1	few	TRBV12-3/TRBV12-4	CASQNRGLSGNEQFF	TGTGCCAGCCAGAACAGGGGGCTCTCAGGGAATGAGCAGTTCTTC
TRBJ2-1	NA	NA	TRBV7-2	CASSLEMGGGYEQFF	TGTGCCAGCAGCTTAGAAATGGGAGGGGGGTATGAGCAGTTCTTC
TRBJ2-7	NA	few	TRBV6-1	CASSVSRSYEQYF	TGTGCCAGCAGTGTAAGTCGCAGTTACGAGCAGTACTTC
TRBJ1-1	TRBD1	NA	TRBV5-1	CASSIRGPSTEAFF	TGCGCCAGCAGCATAAGGGGGCCCTCAACTGAAGCTTTCTTT
TRBJ2-1	NA	NA	TRBV13	CASSLGLRYGDDEQFF	TGTGCCAGCAGCTTAGGCCTAAGATACGGGGACGATGAGCAGTTCTTC
TRBJ2-3	TRBD2	NA	TRBV5-1	CASSLATLAGGQDTQYF	TGCGCCAGCAGCTTGGCAACGCTAGCGGGGGGCCAGGATACGCAGTATTTT
TRBJ2-5	NA	NA	TRBV4-3	CAGSQSTSSETQYF	TGCGCCGGCAGCCAATCCACTAGCTCGGAGACCCAGTACTTC
TRBJ1-1	NA	NA	TRBV27	CASSEGVGEAFF	TGTGCCAGCAGTGAGGGGGTCGGTGAAGCTTTCTTT
TRBJ2-7	TRBD2	NA	TRBV4-2	CASSQVGEGREQYF	TGTGCCAGCAGCCAAGTCGGGGAGGGACGAGAGCAGTACTTC
TRBJ2-1	NA	NA	TRBV20-1	CSAPGRQPYNEQFF	TGCAGTGCCCCCGGGCGACAGCCCTACAATGAGCAGTTCTTC
TRBJ1-4	NA	NA	TRBV2	CASLPGDYNEKLFF	TGCGCCAGCCTCCCTGGGGACTATAATGAAAAACTGTTTTTT